These T cell receptor beta chains were read from a single sample in a study of T cell repertoires in cytomegalovirus infection. TCRdb itself ran the reads through MiXCR, one entry per CDR3 protein. The table lists 450,000 to 550,000 distinct CDR3 sequences, 15% to 20% of them singletons. The sample comprised CD8+ T cells from PBMCs. The receptor source for this set is a human donor in good health (CMV status not recorded). Some clones in this sample may be carry-over from other donors' samples. CDR3s include the opening cysteine and the closing phenylalanine or tryptophan. Fields, in order: V gene, D gene, clone size, J gene, CDR3 DNA, CDR3 protein. D genes are given only for firm matches. Expanded clones are given a class, and other clones once, few, many or no size at all.

>TRBV6-2/TRBV6-3|TRBD2|many|TRBJ2-1
TGTGCCAGCAGTTACGCGAGCGGGGGGGGCAATGAGCAGTTCTTC
CASSYASGGGNEQFF
>TRBV18|NA|many|TRBJ2-7
TGTGCCAGCTCATTTCCGGGACAAACCTACGAGCAGTACTTC
CASSFPGQTYEQYF
>TRBV20-1|TRBD2|few|TRBJ2-2
TGCAGTACCAACAGCGGGAGCAACACCGGGGAGCTGTTTTTT
CSTNSGSNTGELFF
>TRBV6-6|TRBD1|few|TRBJ1-5
TGTGCCAGCAGTTATCAGGGGGATCAGCCCCAGCATTTT
CASSYQGDQPQHF
>TRBV14|NA|NA|TRBJ1-2
TGTGCCAGCAGCCGCCGGGACCGATACGTTGGCTACACCTTC
CASSRRDRYVGYTF
>TRBV9|TRBD2|NA|TRBJ2-1
TGTGCCAGCAGCGTAGGCTACGGGAGGGCCCTCAATGAGCAGTTCTTC
CASSVGYGRALNEQFF
>TRBV27|NA|NA|TRBJ2-7
TGTGCCAGCAGTGGGCGGCGGAGACCATCGGACGAGCAGTACTTC
CASSGRRRPSDEQYF
>TRBV9|NA|many|TRBJ2-1
TGTGCCAGCAGCGTAGGCAGCGGAATAAACAATGAGCAGTTCTTC
CASSVGSGINNEQFF
>TRBV7-9|NA|many|TRBJ1-5
TGTGCCAGCAGCCCACCCACAGGGAATCAGCCCCAGCATTTT
CASSPPTGNQPQHF
>TRBV4-1|NA|NA|TRBJ1-6
TGCGCCAGCAGCCAACAGGTTGGCAGGGCCTATAATTCACCCCTCCACTTT
CASSQQVGRAYNSPLHF
>TRBV5-5|TRBD2|NA|TRBJ2-1
TGTGCCAGCAGCTTTCGGACTAGCGGAGAATTTGAGCAGTTCTTC
CASSFRTSGEFEQFF
>TRBV12-3/TRBV12-4|NA|many|TRBJ1-1
TGTGCCAGCAGGCACATGGGCACTGAAGCTTTCTTT
CASRHMGTEAFF
>TRBV20-1|TRBD2|NA|TRBJ2-1
TGCAGTGCTCTGAGACTAGCGGGGAAAAATGAGCAGTTCTTC
CSALRLAGKNEQFF
>TRBV27|NA|many|TRBJ2-3
TGTGCCAGCACCACAAAAGTCGCCCACAACACAGATACGCAGTATTTT
CASTTKVAHNTDTQYF
>TRBV20-1|NA|NA|TRBJ2-1
TGCAGTGTTTCCTTACCTACCGGGGCAGCGAGCTCCTACAATGAGCAGTTCTTC
CSVSLPTGAASSYNEQFF
>TRBV5-1|TRBD2|NA|TRBJ2-2
TGCGCCAGCAGCTTTCCTACTAGCGGGGGATACGCGAACACCGGGGAGCTGGTTTTT
CASSFPTSGGYANTGELVF
>TRBV5-5|NA|many|TRBJ2-5
TGTGCCAGCAGCTTGGAACAGGGTGAAGAGACCCAGTACTTC
CASSLEQGEETQYF
>TRBV4-1|NA|few|TRBJ2-3
TGCGCCAGCAGCCAAGCCCGGCAGGGGAGAGATACGCAGTATTTT
CASSQARQGRDTQYF
>TRBV7-2|TRBD2|many|TRBJ2-1
TGTGCCAGCAGCCCCTCAGCGGGGGGCTACAATGAGCAGTTCTTC
CASSPSAGGYNEQFF
>TRBV27|NA|many|TRBJ1-1
TGTGCCAGCAGTTTATACCCGAACACTGAAGCTTTCTTT
CASSLYPNTEAFF
>TRBV12-5|NA|many|TRBJ2-1
TGTGCTAGTGGGGACAAAAGCCAGTTCTTC
CASGDKSQFF
>TRBV5-5|TRBD2|many|TRBJ2-1
TGTGCCAGCAGCGTGGCTACTAGCGGGAGGGCCCTTCAGGGTGCTAATGAGCAGTTCTTC
CASSVATSGRALQGANEQFF
>TRBV7-3|TRBD2|many|TRBJ2-1
TGTGCCAGCAGCTCCTTGGGGGGGAGTGAAAATGAGCAGTTCTTC
CASSSLGGSENEQFF
>TRBV27|TRBD1|NA|TRBJ1-5
TGTGCCAGCAGTACGGACAGGTATCAGCCCCAGCATTTT
CASSTDRYQPQHF
>TRBV12-3/TRBV12-4|NA|NA|TRBJ2-1
TGTGCCAGCACCGTAGGGCAGAACTCCTACAATGAGCAGTTCTTC
CASTVGQNSYNEQFF
>TRBV20-1|TRBD2|few|TRBJ2-1
TGCAGTGCTAGAGATGTTAGCGGGAGTACCTATGAGCAGTTCTTC
CSARDVSGSTYEQFF
>TRBV9|NA|few|TRBJ1-5
TGTGCCAGCAGCGTAGACAGGGACGGGAATCAGCCCCAGCATTTT
CASSVDRDGNQPQHF
>TRBV6-2/TRBV6-3|NA|NA|TRBJ1-5
TGTGCCAGCGGCACACAGAATCAGCCCCAGCATTTT
CASGTQNQPQHF
>TRBV7-3|TRBD1|few|TRBJ1-6
TGTGCCAGCAGCTTGCTCGGGACAGGGGATTCACCCCTCCACTTT
CASSLLGTGDSPLHF
>TRBV7-9|NA|many|TRBJ1-5
TGTGCCAGCAGCCCAGACACCCGGGGTCAGCCCCAGCATTTT
CASSPDTRGQPQHF
>TRBV7-3|NA|many|TRBJ2-1
TGTGCCAGCAGCCCAGGAGGTAAGGATGAGCAGTTCTTC
CASSPGGKDEQFF
>TRBV7-9|NA|many|TRBJ1-1
TGTGCCAGCAGCGACGACGGTCCCGAAGCTTTCTTT
CASSDDGPEAFF
>TRBV27|TRBD1|few|TRBJ1-2
TGTGCCAGCAAAGAGACAGGGGGCGCAGTCTATGGCTACACCTTC
CASKETGGAVYGYTF
>TRBV7-9|NA|many|TRBJ2-2
TGTGCCAGCAGCAAACCCCCCCTCGGGGAGCTGTTTTTT
CASSKPPLGELFF
>TRBV7-6|NA|many|TRBJ2-5
TGTGCCAGCAGCCCACAGGCAACAGGGAAGGACCAAGAGACCCAGTACTTC
CASSPQATGKDQETQYF
>TRBV7-9|NA|many|TRBJ1-5
TGTGCCAGCAGCAAATCCCAACTCGGGGACAATCAGCCCCAGCATTTT
CASSKSQLGDNQPQHF
>TRBV4-1|NA|few|TRBJ1-1
TGCGCCAGCAGCCCAATAGGACAGACGAACACTGAAGCTTTCTTT
CASSPIGQTNTEAFF